Below are 13 T cell receptor beta chains sequenced from a single sample in a study of cytomegalovirus exposure and HLA in healthy donors. PCR primers comprised 60 Vbeta and 13 Jbeta primers. Some clones are missing from TCRdb's copy, which holds only in-frame ones; the method was immunoSEQ multiplex PCR. The table shows some 120,000 clones, with around 77% occurring only once. Input material: PBMCs. These receptors were taken from a woman aged 40-49 years in good health and CMV-seropositive.

The CDR3 bases are TGCGCCAGCCCGGAACGAGCGGCCCACAATGAGCAGTTCTTC. This gives the protein CASPERAAHNEQFF. This chain links TRBV10-1 with TRBJ2-1; D is perhaps TRBD2 (5 bases). Trimming removed 8 bases from V and 5 bases from J, with 16 bases in between. Germline V CDR1 and CDR2: WNHNN, SYGVQD (reference sequence). This CDR3 spans 14 amino acids.

The genes are TRBV5-1 and TRBJ1-4, with TRBD1 identical over 10 bases. There are 16 residues in the CDR3. CDR1 is SGHRS and CDR2 is YFSETQ in the germline V gene. The trim removed 4 bases at V and 0 bases at J, leaving 3 bases unmatched. The CDR3 DNA is TGCGCCAGCAGCCCCGGACAGGGGGCAACTAATGAAAAACTGTTTTTT. Its translation: CASSPGQGATNEKLFF.

DNA for the CDR3: TGTGCCAGCAGCGTAGGCGGACAGACGAACACTGAAGCTTTCTTT. This gives the protein CASSVGGQTNTEAFF. The genes are TRBV9 and TRBJ1-1; the D gene is possibly TRBD1 (6 bases). Germline CDR1 is SGDLS and CDR2 is YYNGEE. V was pared by 0 bases and J by 1 base, with 10 bases between. CDR3 length: 15 amino acids. The full variable domain, its missing parts supplied by reference TRBV9 and TRBJ1-1, is DSGVTQTPKHLITATGQRVTLRCSPRSGDLSVYWYQQSLDQGLQFLIQYYNGEERAKGNILERFSAQQFPDLHSELNLSSLELGDSALYFCASSVGGQTNTEAFFGQGTRLTVV.

The rearrangement links TRBV18 to TRBJ1-1; no definite D call. Trimming stripped 3 bases from V and 3 bases from J, with 14 bases between. CDR3 length equals 15 residues. Germline V CDR1 and CDR2: KGHSH, LQKENI. The DNA of the CDR3 is TGTGCCAGCTCACCGTCGGGGTCGGGAGACACTGAAGCTTTCTTT. This translates into CASSPSGSGDTEAFF.

The chain couples TRBV28 to TRBJ2-7, with 7 bases lining up with TRBD2. The J segment lost 7 bases and the V segment lost 5 bases, leaving 14 bases of the junction unmatched. Germline assignment: CDR1 MDHEN and CDR2 SYDVKM. The CDR3 totals 15 residues. CDR3 loop: CASSPRPQREEEQYF. DNA of the CDR3: TGTGCCAGCAGTCCAAGACCCCAACGGGAGGAGGAGCAGTACTTC.

The chain is built from TRBV7-6 and TRBJ2-5, with D possibly matching TRBD2 (5 bases). The J call may be wrong; the DNA end is better matched by TRBJ2-7. Looked up from germline, CDR1 is SGHVS and CDR2 is FNYEAQ. The CDR3 totals 13 residues. The CDR3 sequence is CASSRGSSYEQYF. DNA of the CDR3: TGTGCCAGCAGCCGTGGGAGCTCCTACGAGCAGTACTTC.

The chain links TRBV4-1 to TRBJ1-5; D possibly corresponds to TRBD1 (5 bases). Trimming removed 1 base at V and 7 bases at J, with 14 bases between. There are 15 residues in the CDR3. Looked up from germline, CDR1 is MGHRA and CDR2 is YSYEKL. CDR3 sequence (DNA): TGCGCCAGCAGCCAAGTGGGGGGGAGGAGGCAGCCCCAGCATTTT. This translates into CASSQVGGRRQPQHF.

The gene calls are TRBV10-3 and TRBJ2-3; tentative D call: TRBD2 (6 bases). Germline CDR1 reads ENHRY; CDR2 reads SYGVKD. V was pared by 4 bases and J by 4 bases, with 9 bases between. CDR3 length: 13 amino acids. The DNA of the CDR3 is TGTGCCATCAGTGGCGGGGAATCAGATACGCAGTATTTT. It encodes CAISGGESDTQYF.

Note on this clone: At one boundary the junction diverges from the germline segment, which might be a read error. The chain joins TRBV4-1 to TRBJ2-1, with a weak D call TRBD1 (8 bases). Germline loops: CDR1 MGHRA, CDR2 YSYEKL. CDR3 length: 14 amino acids. The CDR3 bases are TGCGCCAGCAGCCCTACACCCGGACAGGGAGGGGCGCTCTTC. It encodes CASSPTPGQGGALF.

V gene TRBV19 combines with J gene TRBJ2-5; D remains ambiguous. Per the germline V gene, CDR1 is LNHDA and CDR2 is SQIVND (reference sequence). The CDR3 totals 13 residues. V lost 3 bases to trimming and J lost 1 base, with 6 bases between them. CDR3 in DNA: TGTGCCAGTAGTATTTCGCGCCAAGAGACCCAGTACTTC. As protein: CASSISRQETQYF.

This chain uses TRBV30 with TRBJ2-7; 7 bases agree with TRBD2. In germline, CDR1 is GTSNPN, CDR2 SVGIG (reference sequence). Trimming cost V 6 bases and J 0 bases; bases outside gene matches: 8. The CDR3 totals 14 residues. The CDR3 loop is CACRPGGSSYEQYF. DNA of the CDR3: TGTGCCTGCCGACCAGGCGGGAGCTCCTACGAGCAGTACTTC.

The genes are TRBV6-5 and TRBJ1-1, with TRBD1 identical over 10 bases. V was clipped by 0 bases and J by 7 bases; unmatched bases: 2. CDR3 size: 14 residues. From germline, CDR1 is MNHEY and CDR2 SVGAGI. In DNA, the CDR3 is TGTGCCAGCAGTTACTCGAGGACAGGGGGTGAAGCTTTCTTT. Translated, it gives CASSYSRTGGEAFF.

The chain carries TRBV7-9 and TRBJ1-3, with 7 bases matching TRBD1. Losses at the gene ends were 5 bases for V and 1 base for J; bases not matched to a gene: 2. The CDR3 totals 14 residues. CDR1 and CDR2 from the germline V gene are SEHNR and FQNEAQ (reference sequence). CDR3 sequence: CASSTGDSGNTIYF. CDR3 nucleotide sequence: TGTGCCAGCAGCACAGGGGATTCTGGAAACACCATATATTTT.